What follows are 24 T cell receptor beta chains derived from one specimen sequenced in a study of cytotoxic CD8 clonotypes in ibrutinib-treated CLL. Some clones are missing from TCRdb's copy, which holds only in-frame ones; the method was immunoSEQ multiplex PCR. This sample has 90,000 to 150,000 clones, with 50% to 65% found just once. The sequencing used PBMCs, collected after 24 months of ibrutinib treatment. All receptors come from a human donor with chronic lymphocytic leukemia.

The V gene is TRBV7-2, the J gene TRBJ2-6; D is undetermined. CDR1 is SGHTA and CDR2 is FQGNSA in the germline V gene. V was trimmed by 1 base and J by 0 bases, leaving 16 bases between them. CDR3 length equals 19 residues. This CDR3 is CASSLGLGQARSGANVLTF. Written as DNA, the CDR3 is TGTGCCAGCAGCTTAGGTTTGGGTCAGGCCCGCTCTGGGGCCAACGTCCTGACTTTC.

The chain uses TRBV5-6 and TRBJ1-6, with TRBD1 as a possible D gene (5 bases). The CDR3 has 15 amino acids. Trimming left V 4 bases short and J 1 base short, with 9 bases between. The germline gives CDR1 SGHDT, CDR2 YYEEEE. CDR3 loop: CASSRRQSYNSPLHF. For the CDR3, the DNA is TGTGCCAGCAGCCGCCGACAGTCCTATAATTCACCCCTCCACTTT.

The gene calls are TRBV9 and TRBJ2-1, with 7 bases matching TRBD2. Per the germline V gene, CDR1 is SGDLS and CDR2 is YYNGEE. The ends lost 2 bases at V and 4 bases at J; junction bases unmatched: 3. This CDR3 region has 14 residues. The CDR3 protein is CASSVGGGYNEQFF. CDR3 sequence (DNA): TGTGCCAGCAGCGTGGGCGGGGGATACAATGAGCAGTTCTTC.

This clone was counted a few times. The chain couples TRBV2 to TRBJ2-3; D is perhaps TRBD1 or TRBD2 (5 bases each). The germline V and J ends were trimmed by 7 bases and 9 bases, with 14 bases remaining between them. CDR1 is SNHLY, CDR2 FYNNEI, per germline. The CDR3 spans 12 residues. CDR3 in amino acids: CASKVTGPTQYF. In DNA form, the CDR3 reads TGTGCCAGCAAGGTGACGGGACCCACGCAGTATTTT.

This clone was seen many times. The chain couples TRBV7-2 to TRBJ2-1; D gene unclear. Germline CDR1 reads SGHTA; CDR2 reads FQGNSA. CDR3 length: 15 residues. V gave up 4 bases and J gave up 0 bases, with 10 bases separating them. The CDR3 protein is CASSWARSSYNEQFF. CDR3 sequence (DNA): TGTGCCAGCAGCTGGGCCAGAAGCTCCTACAATGAGCAGTTCTTC.

The rearrangement links TRBV30 to TRBJ2-5; D might be TRBD2 (6 bases). The CDR3 contains 14 residues. The germline V gene encodes CDR1 GTSNPN and CDR2 SVGIG (reference sequence). V gave up 0 bases and J gave up 0 bases, with 8 bases separating them. DNA of the CDR3: TGTGCCTGGAGTGTAGGGACTTACCAAGAGACCCAGTACTTC. The encoded protein is CAWSVGTYQETQYF.

This chain connects TRBV2 to TRBJ2-5; D tentatively fits TRBD1 or TRBD2 (5 bases each). The CDR3 extends over 13 amino acids. Germline CDR1 is SNHLY and CDR2 is FYNNEI. The V end lost 8 bases, the J end lost 4 bases, and 14 bases lay between the germline ends. In DNA form, the CDR3 reads TGTGCCAGCGGCCGGGACGAGGCAGAGACCCAGTACTTC. It is translated as CASGRDEAETQYF. Using reference TRBV2 and TRBJ2-5 for the parts outside the CDR3, the full variable domain is EPEVTQTPSHQVTQMGQEVILRCVPISNHLYFYWYRQILGQKVEFLVSFYNNEISEKSEIFDDQFSVERPDGSNFTLKIRSTKLEDSAMYFCASGRDEAETQYFGPGTRLLVL.

The rearrangement uses TRBV14 and TRBJ2-6; D uncertain. This CDR3 comprises 15 residues. Germline values: CDR1 SGHDN, CDR2 FVKESK. Between the trimmed V and J ends, which lost 3 bases and 0 bases, there was a span of 6 bases. CDR3 coding DNA: TGTGCCAGCAGCCAGGCTTACTCTGGGGCCAACGTCCTGACTTTC. Its translation is CASSQAYSGANVLTF.

Only a few counts were recorded for this clone. This sequence joins TRBV6-6 and TRBJ1-1; unclear D gene. The CDR3 sequence is 13 residues long. Germline CDR1 is MNHNY and CDR2 is SVGAGI (reference sequence). With 4 bases removed from V and 1 base from J, the gap between germline ends came to 7 bases. The DNA for the CDR3 is TGTGCCAGCAGTTTCGGCAAGAACACTGAAGCTTTCTTT. It translates to CASSFGKNTEAFF.

This clone was detected a few times. This chain connects TRBV5-1 to TRBJ1-1, with a possible D match to TRBD1 (6 bases). This CDR3 is built from 14 residues. V shed 0 bases and J shed 5 bases, with 11 bases lying between them. The V gene's germline CDR1 is SGHRS and CDR2 YFSETQ. The CDR3 is CASSLGQDRTEAFF. CDR3 nucleotides: TGCGCCAGCAGCTTGGGACAGGATAGGACTGAAGCTTTCTTT.

A few counts support this clone. The rearrangement uses TRBV5-1 and TRBJ2-5; 7 bases align to TRBD1. V lost 5 bases, J lost 0 bases, and 4 bases stayed unmatched. The CDR3 runs to 14 residues. The germline V gene has CDR1 SGHRS and CDR2 YFSETQ. The CDR3 coding sequence is TGCGCCAGCAGGAGACAGGGAAACCAAGAGACCCAGTACTTC. Translation: CASRRQGNQETQYF.

V and J are TRBV7-2 and TRBJ1-2, with 11 bases identical to TRBD1. CDR3 length: 15 residues. The ends lost 5 bases at V and 7 bases at J; junction bases unmatched: 9. Per germline, CDR1 SGHTA and CDR2 FQGNSA. The CDR3 is CASSGRTGGSSGYTF. The CDR3 DNA follows: TGTGCCAGCAGCGGCAGGACAGGGGGCAGTTCTGGCTACACCTTC.

The chain has TRBV11-3 and TRBJ2-7, with 11 positions matching TRBD2. Germline lookup yields CDR1 SGHNT and CDR2 YENEEA. Trimming cost V 5 bases and J 0 bases; bases outside gene matches: 3. This CDR3 region has 15 residues. The CDR3 loop is CASSPTSGVSYEQYF. CDR3 nucleotide sequence: TGTGCCAGCAGCCCGACTAGCGGGGTCTCCTACGAGCAGTACTTC.

The chain carries TRBV6-1 and TRBJ1-2, with TRBD1 matching 7 bases. The trim removed 4 bases at V and 8 bases at J, leaving 10 bases unmatched. This CDR3 contains 14 residues. Germline lookup yields CDR1 MNHNS and CDR2 SASEGT. Here the CDR3 reads CASSAKTGQGGYTF. For the CDR3, the DNA is TGTGCCAGCAGTGCAAAGACAGGGCAGGGGGGCTACACCTTC.

The rearrangement links TRBV6-1 to TRBJ2-7; 8 nucleotides agree with TRBD2. Germline V gene data show CDR1 as MNHNS and CDR2 as SASEGT. This CDR3 is built from 15 residues. J gave up 2 bases and V 2 bases, and 5 bases lay outside the gene matches. CDR3 in amino acids: CASSERGGHAYEQYF. The CDR3, as DNA: TGTGCCAGCAGTGAACGCGGGGGGCACGCCTACGAGCAGTACTTC.

This chain uses TRBV30 with TRBJ2-1, with D perhaps TRBD1 or TRBD2 (5 bases each). This CDR3 is 14 amino acids long. With 5 bases removed from V and 0 bases from J, the gap between germline ends came to 11 bases. Germline assignment: CDR1 GTSNPN and CDR2 SVGIG (reference sequence). CDR3 coding DNA: TGTGCCTGGGGTCGGGGCGGCTCCTACAATGAGCAGTTCTTC. It encodes CAWGRGGSYNEQFF.

The chain is built from TRBV5-1 and TRBJ1-3; 8 bases agree with TRBD1. The germline gives CDR1 SGHRS, CDR2 YFSETQ. The CDR3 runs to 15 residues. V was clipped by 6 bases and J by 4 bases; unmatched bases: 9. In DNA form, the CDR3 reads TGCGCCAGCACCTTCGGACAGGGTGGAGGAAACACCATATATTTT. This encodes CASTFGQGGGNTIYF.

V usage is TRBV19 and J usage is TRBJ2-5; 7 bases are shared with TRBD1. CDR1 and CDR2 (germline): LNHDA, SQIVND (reference sequence). Trimming removed 9 bases from V and 4 bases from J; junction bases left unmatched: 11. The CDR3 is made up of 14 amino acids. CDR3 DNA sequence: TGTGCCAGCAGTGACCACGGACAGGTAGAGACCCAGTACTTC. Translation gives CASSDHGQVETQYF. Based on the CDR3 plus reference TRBV19 and TRBJ2-5, the full variable domain is DGGITQSPKYLFRKEGQNVTLSCEQNLNHDAMYWYRQDPGQGLRLIYYSQIVNDFQKGDIAEGYSVSREKKESFPLTVTSAQKNPTAFYLCASSDHGQVETQYFGPGTRLLVL.

CDR3 protein: CASSRTDDRGYGYTF. The CDR3 nucleotides are TGTGCCAGCAGTAGGACAGATGATCGGGGCTATGGCTACACCTTC. The V call is TRBV6-5, the J call TRBJ1-2; a possible D gene is TRBD1 (6 bases). This CDR3 has 15 residues. The V end lost 5 bases, the J end lost 4 bases, and 17 bases lay between the germline ends. Germline CDR1 reads MNHEY; CDR2 reads SVGAGI.

The chain is built from TRBV29-1 and TRBJ2-1; 9 nucleotides align to TRBD1. Germline assignment: CDR1 SQVTM and CDR2 ANQGSEA. The CDR3 sequence is 15 residues long. V lost 5 bases, J lost 1 base, and 6 bases stayed unmatched. The DNA of the CDR3 is TGCAGCGTTCCCCGGGACAGGGCTTCCTACAATGAGCAGTTCTTC. It codes for CSVPRDRASYNEQFF.

The V and J genes are TRBV28 and TRBJ2-3; 7 bases match TRBD2. This CDR3 has 16 residues. With 5 bases clipped from V and 0 bases from J, the junction kept 8 bases outside the gene matches. Germline lookup yields CDR1 MDHEN and CDR2 SYDVKM. This CDR3 reads CASSGRSGESTDTQYF. Written as DNA, the CDR3 is TGTGCCAGCAGTGGCAGAAGCGGGGAGAGCACAGATACGCAGTATTTT.

This chain joins TRBV25-1 and TRBJ2-1; 9 nucleotides agree with TRBD1. The CDR3 consists of 15 residues. The V segment lost 3 bases and the J segment 5 bases; nucleotides outside the gene matches: 5. Per the germline V gene, CDR1 is MGHDK and CDR2 is SYGVNS. The CDR3 DNA sequence: TGTGCCAGCAGTGACCCGACAGGGGGGGACAATGAGCAGTTCTTC. Its protein is CASSDPTGGDNEQFF.

This clone was detected only a few times. The V call is TRBV7-9, the J call TRBJ1-1; 7 nucleotides agree with TRBD1. Losses at the gene ends were 6 bases for V and 1 base for J; bases not matched to a gene: 14. Germline V gives CDR1 SEHNR, CDR2 FQNEAQ (reference sequence). This CDR3 is 17 amino acids long. Here the CDR3 DNA reads TGTGCCAGCAGTCCTTCGCGTCTGGACAGGACGAACACTGAAGCTTTCTTT. It is translated as CASSPSRLDRTNTEAFF.

V gene TRBV27 combines with J gene TRBJ2-7, with 8 nucleotides matching TRBD1. V lost 0 bases to trimming and J lost 6 bases; unmatched junction nucleotides: 7. Germline V gene data show CDR1 as MNHEY and CDR2 as SMNVEV (reference sequence). This CDR3 region has 15 residues. CDR3 protein: CASSLSGQGWREQYF. The CDR3 DNA is TGTGCCAGCAGTTTATCCGGACAGGGATGGCGCGAGCAGTACTTC.